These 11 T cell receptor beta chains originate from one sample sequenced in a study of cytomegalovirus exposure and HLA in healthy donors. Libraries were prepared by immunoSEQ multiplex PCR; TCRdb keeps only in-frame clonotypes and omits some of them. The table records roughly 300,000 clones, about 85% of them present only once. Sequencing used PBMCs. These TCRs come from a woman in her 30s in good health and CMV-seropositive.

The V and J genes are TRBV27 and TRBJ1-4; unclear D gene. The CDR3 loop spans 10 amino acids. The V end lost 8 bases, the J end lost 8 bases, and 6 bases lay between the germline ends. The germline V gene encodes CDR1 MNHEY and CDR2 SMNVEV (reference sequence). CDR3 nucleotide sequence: TGTGCCAGCGGGAGCGAAAAACTGTTTTTT. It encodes CASGSEKLFF.

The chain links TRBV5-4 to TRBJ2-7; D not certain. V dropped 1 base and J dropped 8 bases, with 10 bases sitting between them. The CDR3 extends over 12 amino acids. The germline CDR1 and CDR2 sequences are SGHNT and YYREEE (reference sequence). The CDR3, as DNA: TGTGCCAGCAGCTTGATGGGTACTAAGCAGTACTTC. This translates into CASSLMGTKQYF.

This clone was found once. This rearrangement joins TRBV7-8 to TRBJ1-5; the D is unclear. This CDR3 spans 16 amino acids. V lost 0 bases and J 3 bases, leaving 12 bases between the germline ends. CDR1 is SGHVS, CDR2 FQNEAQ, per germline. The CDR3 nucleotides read TGTGCCAGCAGCTTAGCAGGGAAGAAGGTCAATCAGCCCCAGCATTTT. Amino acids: CASSLAGKKVNQPQHF.

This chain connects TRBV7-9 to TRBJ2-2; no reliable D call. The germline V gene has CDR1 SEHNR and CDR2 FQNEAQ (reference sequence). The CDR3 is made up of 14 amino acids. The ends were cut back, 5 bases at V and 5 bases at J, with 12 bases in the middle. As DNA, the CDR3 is TGTGCCAGCAGCGATAGTACCGGGACCGGGGAGCTGTTTTTT. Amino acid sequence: CASSDSTGTGELFF.

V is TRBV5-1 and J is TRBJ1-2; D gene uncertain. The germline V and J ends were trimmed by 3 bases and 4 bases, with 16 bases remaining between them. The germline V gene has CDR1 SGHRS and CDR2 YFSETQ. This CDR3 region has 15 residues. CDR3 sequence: CASSSVTDYLYGYTF. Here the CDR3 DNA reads TGCGCCAGCAGCTCTGTGACCGATTATCTCTATGGCTACACCTTC.

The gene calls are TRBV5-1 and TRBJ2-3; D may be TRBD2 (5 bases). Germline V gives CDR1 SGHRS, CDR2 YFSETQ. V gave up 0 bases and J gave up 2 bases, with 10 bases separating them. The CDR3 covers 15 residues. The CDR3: CASSLAQRNTDTQYF. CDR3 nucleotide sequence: TGCGCCAGCAGCTTGGCGCAGCGGAACACAGATACGCAGTATTTT.

The CDR3: CASSLSLVVPQHF. The CDR3 coding sequence is TGTGCCAGCAGTTTATCCCTGGTCGTTCCCCAGCATTTT. The chain employs TRBV27 and TRBJ1-5, with unresolved D. The CDR3 spans 13 residues. V dropped 0 bases and J dropped 10 bases, with 10 bases sitting between them. Germline V gives CDR1 MNHEY, CDR2 SMNVEV (reference sequence).

The CDR3 coding sequence is TGTGCCAGTACCCCAAGGGGAAACACTGAAGCTTTCTTT. It translates to CASTPRGNTEAFF. The chain combines TRBV19 with TRBJ1-1; the D gene is possibly TRBD1 (5 bases). Germline CDR1 reads LNHDA; CDR2 reads SQIVND (reference sequence). V gave up 7 bases and J gave up 2 bases, with 11 bases separating them. The CDR3 spans 13 residues.

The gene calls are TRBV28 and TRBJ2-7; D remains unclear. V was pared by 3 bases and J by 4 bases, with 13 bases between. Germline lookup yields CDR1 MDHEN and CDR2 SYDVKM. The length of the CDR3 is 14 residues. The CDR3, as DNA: TGTGCCAGCAGTTTTCATTCCCCAAGGTACGAGCAGTACTTC. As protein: CASSFHSPRYEQYF.

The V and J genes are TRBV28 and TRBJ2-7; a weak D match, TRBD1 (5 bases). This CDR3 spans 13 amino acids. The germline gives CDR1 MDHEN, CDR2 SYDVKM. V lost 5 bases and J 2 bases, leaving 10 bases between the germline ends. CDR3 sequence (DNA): TGTGCCAGCAGTCTAGGGGTACCCTACGAGCAGTACTTC. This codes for CASSLGVPYEQYF. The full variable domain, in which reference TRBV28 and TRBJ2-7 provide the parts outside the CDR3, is DVKVTQSSRYLVKRTGEKVFLECVQDMDHENMFWYRQDPGLGLRLIYFSYDVKMKEKGDIPEGYSVSREKKERFSLILESASTNQTSMYLCASSLGVPYEQYFGPGTRLTVT.

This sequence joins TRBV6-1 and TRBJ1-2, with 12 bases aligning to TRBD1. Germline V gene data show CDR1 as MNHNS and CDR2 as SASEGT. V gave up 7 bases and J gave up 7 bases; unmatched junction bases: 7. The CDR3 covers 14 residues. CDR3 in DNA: TGTGCCAGCACTACGGGACAGGGGGCAATTGGCTACACCTTC. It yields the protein CASTTGQGAIGYTF.